Shown below are 13 T cell receptor beta chains from a single sample sequenced in a study of preoperative IRX-2 immunotherapy in early breast cancer. The method was immunoSEQ multiplex PCR; TCRdb's version includes in-frame clones alone and lacks a portion of them. The sample consists of more than 20,000 clones, 75% to 80% of them appearing once. Treatment described: preoperative locoregional IRX-2 cytokine immunotherapy. The sequencing here drew on lymph node tissue, taken before IRX-2 immunotherapy. These receptors came from a human donor with breast cancer.

The chain has TRBV5-1 and TRBJ2-3; 8 bases align to TRBD1. This CDR3 has 15 residues. Germline V CDR1 and CDR2: SGHRS, YFSETQ. Trimming removed 2 bases from V and 0 bases from J; junction bases left unmatched: 2. CDR3 loop: CASSLQGESTDTQYF. The CDR3 DNA sequence: TGCGCCAGCAGCTTACAGGGGGAAAGCACAGATACGCAGTATTTT.

Only a few counts were recorded for this clone. This sequence joins TRBV6-8 and TRBJ1-5, with TRBD1 as a possible D gene (6 bases). CDR1 is MNHGY and CDR2 is SAAAGT in the germline V gene. The CDR3 loop spans 15 amino acids. The V end was cut by 9 bases, the J end by 1 base, with 16 bases between. The CDR3 DNA follows: TGTGCCAGTAGAGACAGGCCGACCAGCAATCAGCCCCAGCATTTT. Encoded protein: CASRDRPTSNQPQHF.

This clone is a singleton in its sample. The chain joins TRBV22-1 to TRBJ1-1. TRBV22-1 is designated a pseudogene. This CDR3 has 12 amino acids. The CDR3 nucleotides are TGTGCCCGTCGCCGGGCGAACACTGAAGCTTTCTTT. Translated, it gives CARRRANTEAFF.

This rearrangement joins TRBV28 to TRBJ1-2, with 7 bases fitting TRBD1. V was pared by 11 bases and J by 5 bases, with 11 bases of the junction left unmatched. Per the germline V gene, CDR1 is MDHEN and CDR2 is SYDVKM. The CDR3 has 13 amino acids. CDR3 coding DNA: TGTGCCGGGTCCCTACAGGGGTCATATGGCTACACCTTC. This translates into CAGSLQGSYGYTF.

J is TRBJ2-6 and V is TRBV11-3; D is unclear. In germline, CDR1 is SGHNT, CDR2 YENEEA. This CDR3 has 15 amino acids. The V end was cut by 5 bases, the J end by 0 bases, with 8 bases between. The CDR3 sequence is CASSTRFSGANVLTF. The CDR3 DNA sequence: TGTGCCAGCAGCACGAGATTCTCTGGGGCCAACGTCCTGACTTTC.

This chain links TRBV19 with TRBJ1-4; possibly TRBD1 for D (5 bases). Germline V gene lookup returns CDR1 LNHDA and CDR2 SQIVND (reference sequence). Trimming stripped 6 bases from V and 3 bases from J, with 14 bases between. The CDR3 loop spans 15 amino acids. CDR3 protein: CASRRGRAPNEKLFF. CDR3 DNA sequence: TGTGCCAGTAGAAGGGGTCGGGCACCTAATGAAAAACTGTTTTTT.

The sample holds a few counts of this clone. The genes are TRBV6-8 and TRBJ1-2; D gene unclear. This CDR3 has 12 amino acids. From germline, CDR1 is MNHGY and CDR2 SAAAGT. The V end lost 6 bases, the J end lost 0 bases, and 5 bases lay between the germline ends. CDR3 region: CASRRSNYGYTF. In DNA form, the CDR3 reads TGTGCCAGCAGGAGATCTAACTATGGCTACACCTTC.

The J gene is TRBJ1-6, the V gene TRBV19; 7 bases are shared with TRBD1. The CDR3 is 15 amino acids. Germline V gene lookup returns CDR1 LNHDA and CDR2 SQIVND (reference sequence). J lost 5 bases, V lost 5 bases, and 6 bases had no gene match. The CDR3 spells CASSFRQGNNSPLHF. In DNA form, the CDR3 reads TGTGCCAGTAGTTTCCGACAGGGAAATAATTCACCCCTCCACTTT.

The rearrangement joins TRBV6-8 to TRBJ1-1, with D possibly TRBD1 on 5 matching bases. The CDR3 sequence is 13 residues long. Per germline, CDR1 MNHGY and CDR2 SAAAGT. Trimming cost V 7 bases and J 1 base, with 10 bases left between them. As DNA, the CDR3 is TGTGCCAGCATTCAAGGGGAGAACACTGAAGCTTTCTTT. It yields the protein CASIQGENTEAFF.

This clone has just a few counts. J is TRBJ1-2 and V is TRBV6-8; D gene ambiguous. V gave up 5 bases and J gave up 0 bases, with 7 bases separating them. This CDR3 region has 13 residues. CDR1 and CDR2 (germline): MNHGY, SAAAGT. The CDR3 bases are TGTGCCAGCAGTGGGGAGGCTAACTATGGCTACACCTTC. Residues: CASSGEANYGYTF.

The chain carries TRBV19 and TRBJ1-1; D might be TRBD1 (6 bases). Trimming removed 3 bases from V and 0 bases from J, with 14 bases in between. Germline V CDR1 and CDR2: LNHDA, SQIVND (reference sequence). This CDR3 region has 16 residues. Here the CDR3 reads CASSIGGGIMNTEAFF. In DNA form, the CDR3 reads TGTGCCAGTAGTATCGGGGGCGGAATCATGAACACTGAAGCTTTCTTT.

The J gene is TRBJ1-2, the V gene TRBV4-1; TRBD1 agrees at 7 bases. Germline V CDR1 and CDR2: MGHRA, YSYEKL. The CDR3 runs 16 residues. With V trimmed by 0 bases and J by 4 bases, 8 bases remained unmatched. The CDR3 DNA sequence: TGCGCCAGCAGCCAAGATCACAGGGGAACCAGCTATGGCTACACCTTC. Residues: CASSQDHRGTSYGYTF.

The chain has TRBV6-8 and TRBJ2-5; TRBD1 matches at 8 bases. With V trimmed by 0 bases and J by 4 bases, 4 bases remained unmatched. The CDR3 is 15 residues long. Germline V gene data show CDR1 as MNHGY and CDR2 as SAAAGT. This CDR3 reads CASSYSRGLIETQYF. CDR3 DNA sequence: TGTGCCAGCAGTTACTCCAGGGGGCTGATAGAGACCCAGTACTTC.